Listed below are T cell receptor beta chains from one sample, sequenced in a study of shared clonotypes between healthy human individuals. Assay used: immunoSEQ multiplex PCR; TCRdb lists only in-frame clones, some missing. The repertoire holds about 380,000 clones, with about 96% as singletons. The sequencing sample was made of memory CD8+ T cells sorted from blood. The receptor set was obtained from a young man in good health. Each CDR3 is given with its conserved first and last residue. D genes are given only for firm matches. Expanded clones get a size class; other rows say once, few or many, or leave the size out.

clone size	V gene	J gene	D gene	CDR3 protein	CDR3 DNA
.	TRBV7-6	TRBJ2-7	.	CASSLALGHYEQYF	TGTGCCAGCAGCTTAGCCCTAGGGCACTACGAGCAGTACTTC
.	TRBV7-2	TRBJ2-1	.	CASSPGPEQFF	TGTGCCAGCAGCCCAGGGCCTGAGCAGTTCTTC
few	TRBV7-9	TRBJ2-3	.	CASSFRGRVDTQYF	TGTGCCAGCAGCTTCCGAGGGAGAGTGGATACGCAGTATTTT
.	TRBV4-1	TRBJ2-1	TRBD2	CASSQVGLRNSGRINEQFF	TGCGCCAGCAGCCAAGTGGGGCTCCGGAATAGCGGGAGAATAAATGAGCAGTTCTTC
once	TRBV18	TRBJ2-7	.	CASSPLTGQTYEQYF	TGTGCCAGCTCACCACTTACAGGACAGACCTACGAGCAGTACTTC
few	TRBV7-2	TRBJ2-6	.	CASSLDYSGANVLTF	TGTGCCAGCAGCTTAGACTACTCTGGGGCCAACGTCCTGACTTTC
.	TRBV7-9	TRBJ1-1	.	CASSAQGHTEAFF	TGTGCCAGCAGCGCTCAAGGGCACACTGAAGCTTTCTTT
.	TRBV5-6	TRBJ2-3	TRBD1	CASSPRGTTDTQYF	TGTGCCAGCAGCCCCAGGGGGACCACAGATACGCAGTATTTT
.	TRBV7-9	TRBJ2-5	.	CASSFKTPVSETQYF	TGTGCCAGCAGCTTCAAGACTCCGGTTTCGGAGACCCAGTACTTC
.	TRBV11-2	TRBJ2-2	.	CASSLQYTGELFF	TGTGCCAGCAGCTTACAATACACCGGGGAGCTGTTTTTT
.	TRBV15	TRBJ2-5	.	CATSRAGETQYF	TGTGCCACCAGCAGAGCTGGGGAGACCCAGTACTTC
.	TRBV6-1	TRBJ2-4	TRBD2	CASSEGGAGDIQYF	TGTGCCAGCAGTGAAGGGGGCGCGGGGGACATTCAGTACTTC